The source of this T cell receptor beta chain is a study of blood T cell repertoires in COVID-19. The table came from immunoSEQ multiplex PCR; TCRdb's copy has only in-frame clones and leaves some out. The sample carries roughly 120,000 clones, 65% to 80% recorded once. V lost 7 bases to trimming and J lost 3 bases; unmatched junction nucleotides: 2. The CDR3 totals 12 residues. From germline, CDR1 is MNHEY and CDR2 SVGAGI. The genes are TRBV6-5 and TRBJ1-1; the match to TRBD1 covers 7 bases. This TCR derives from a man aged 45-65 years with acute or convalescent COVID-19. The sequenced sample was peripheral blood. CDR3 loop: CASTQGDTEAFF. DNA for the CDR3: TGTGCCAGCACTCAGGGGGACACTGAAGCTTTCTTT.